This T cell receptor (beta chain) was obtained from a study of blood T cell repertoires in COVID-19. Here immunoSEQ multiplex PCR was the method, and the copy in TCRdb shows in-frame clones only, minus some. The sample contains around 100,000 clones, approximately 88% of which appear only once. Germline V gene data show CDR1 as SNHLY and CDR2 as FYNNEI. There are 16 residues in the CDR3. V lost 8 bases, J lost 1 base, and 20 bases lay in between. The receptor comes from a woman aged 40 to 50 with acute or convalescent COVID-19. The sample was peripheral blood. This chain links TRBV2 with TRBJ2-5; D remains unclear. The CDR3 here is CASLRRPSSSQETQYF. The CDR3, as DNA: TGTGCCAGCCTCCGGCGGCCCTCTTCATCCCAAGAGACCCAGTACTTC. Filled out from reference TRBV2 and TRBJ2-5, the complete variable domain reads EPEVTQTPSHQVTQMGQEVILRCVPISNHLYFYWYRQILGQKVEFLVSFYNNEISEKSEIFDDQFSVERPDGSNFTLKIRSTKLEDSAMYFCASLRRPSSSQETQYFGPGTRLLVL.